This T cell receptor beta chain was observed in a study of blood T cell repertoires in COVID-19. Study-level information: The origin of the acute and convalescent COVID-19 samples was the United States, Italy and Spain. Nucleic acid was either cDNA or gDNA, and it came from T cells, B-cell-depleted T cells, or PBMCs.

The V gene's germline CDR1 is KGHDR and CDR2 SFDVKD. This CDR3 spans 15 amino acids. The V and J ends lost 7 bases and 3 bases, in that order; junction bases with no gene match: 7. Under the authors' procedure: Estimates of nucleated cell counts were drawn from the amplification of reference gene primers. The method was immunoSEQ multiplex PCR; TCRdb's version includes in-frame clones alone and lacks a portion of them. V, J and clone size were drawn from that table, and D and trimming were deduced from the DNA. The sample yields approximately 90,000 clones, 85% seen once. Sequencing was carried out using peripheral blood. This chain uses TRBV24-1 with TRBJ2-2, with TRBD2 matching over 7 bases. The TCR originated in an elderly man with acute or convalescent COVID-19. For the CDR3, the DNA is TGTGCCACCAGGGCAACGGGAGGAGACACCGGGGAGCTGTTTTTT. Translating gives CATRATGGDTGELFF.